This TCR beta chain is drawn from a study of PD-L1 blockade in urothelial cancer. This sample's time point: peripheral blood 6 weeks after treatment start. Trimming took off 2 bases at V and 0 bases at J, with 10 bases between the two ends. Germline V CDR1 and CDR2: LGHNA, YSLEER. This CDR3 spans 15 amino acids. Profiled with immunoSEQ multiplex PCR; TCRdb holds only in-frame clones, not every one. Counted here are 25,000 to 35,000 clones, 84% occurring once; the ten biggest clones make up roughly 3%. This specimen was PBMCs, taken around atezolizumab (anti-PD-L1) treatment. The origin of this receptor is a man aged 70-80 years with urothelial cancer. The rearrangement links TRBV4-3 to TRBJ1-1; D not certain. CDR3 amino acids: CASSQTQNLNTEAFF. The DNA of the CDR3 is TGCGCCAGCAGCCAAACACAGAACCTGAACACTGAAGCTTTCTTT.